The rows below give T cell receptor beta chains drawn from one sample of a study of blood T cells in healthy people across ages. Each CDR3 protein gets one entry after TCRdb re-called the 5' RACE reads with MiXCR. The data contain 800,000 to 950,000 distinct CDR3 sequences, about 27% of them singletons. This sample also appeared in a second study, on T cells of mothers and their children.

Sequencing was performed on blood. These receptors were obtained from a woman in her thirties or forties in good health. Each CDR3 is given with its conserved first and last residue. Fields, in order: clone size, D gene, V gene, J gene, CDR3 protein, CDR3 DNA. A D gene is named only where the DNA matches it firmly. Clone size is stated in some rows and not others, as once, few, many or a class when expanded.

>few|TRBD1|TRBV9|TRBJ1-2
CASSLLGQGDYGYTF
TGTGCCAGCAGCTTACTGGGACAGGGGGACTATGGCTACACCTTC
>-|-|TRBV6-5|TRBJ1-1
CASIGTPNTEAFF
TGTGCCAGCATTGGGACACCGAACACTGAAGCTTTCTTT
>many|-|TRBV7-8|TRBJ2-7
CASSLDGTVQYF
TGTGCCAGCAGCTTAGATGGGACCGTGCAGTACTTC
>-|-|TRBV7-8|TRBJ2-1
CASSLAGAGVNNEQFF
TGTGCCAGCAGCTTGGCGGGGGCCGGGGTCAACAATGAGCAGTTCTTC
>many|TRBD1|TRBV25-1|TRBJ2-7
CASSDRTGRGVSSYEQYF
TGTGCCAGCAGTGATCGGACAGGGAGAGGGGTCAGCTCCTACGAGCAGTACTTC
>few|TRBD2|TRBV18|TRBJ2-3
CASSPPARGGTDTQYF
TGTGCCAGCTCACCACCGGCGCGGGGGGGCACGGATACGCAGTATTTT
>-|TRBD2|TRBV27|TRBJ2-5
CASSSGGIRGTQYF
TGTGCCAGCAGTTCCGGGGGGATTCGGGGGACCCAGTACTTC
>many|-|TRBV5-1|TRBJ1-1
CASSSGDAAFTEAFF
TGCGCCAGCAGCTCGGGGGACGCGGCCTTCACTGAAGCTTTCTTT
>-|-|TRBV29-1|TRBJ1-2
CSVLGSNYGYTF
TGCAGCGTTCTTGGCAGTAACTATGGCTACACCTTC
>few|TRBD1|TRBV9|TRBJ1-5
CASSRGGGGNQPQHF
TGTGCCAGCAGTAGGGGAGGGGGCGGCAATCAGCCCCAGCATTTT
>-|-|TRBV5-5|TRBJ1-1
CASKPTGLPTEAFF
TGTGCCAGCAAACCGACAGGCCTCCCCACTGAAGCTTTCTTT
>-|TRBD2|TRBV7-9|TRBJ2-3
CASSFVPSGGTTSTDTQYF
TGTGCCAGCAGCTTCGTCCCTAGCGGGGGGACAACTAGCACAGATACGCAGTATTTT
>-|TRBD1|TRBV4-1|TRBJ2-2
CASSLTGEDTGELCF
TGCGCCAGCAGCCTGACAGGGGAGGACACCGGGGAGCTGTGTTTT
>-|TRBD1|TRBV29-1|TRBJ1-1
CSSEGAGTEAFF
TGCAGCTCGGAGGGGGCGGGCACTGAAGCTTTCTTT
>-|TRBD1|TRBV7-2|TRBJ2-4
CASSYQTGKGAKNIQYF
TGTGCCAGCAGCTACCAGACAGGGAAGGGAGCCAAAAACATTCAGTACTTC
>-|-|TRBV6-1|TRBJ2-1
CASREGVSSYNEQFF
TGTGCCAGCAGGGAAGGGGTAAGCTCCTACAATGAGCAGTTCTTC
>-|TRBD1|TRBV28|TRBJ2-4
CTSRTSGTGVRDIQYF
TGTACCAGCAGAACGAGTGGGACAGGGGTGAGAGACATTCAGTACTTC
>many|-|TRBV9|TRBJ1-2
CASSPSTGTGYGYTF
TGTGCCAGCAGCCCCTCGACCGGTACGGGCTATGGCTACACCTTC
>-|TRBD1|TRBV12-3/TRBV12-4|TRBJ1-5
CASSFGDSANQPQHF
TGTGCCAGCAGTTTTGGGGACAGTGCTAATCAGCCCCAGCATTTT
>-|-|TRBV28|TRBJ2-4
CASSWHSGIGEQYF
TGTGCTAGCAGTTGGCACTCAGGGATCGGGGAGCAGTACTTC
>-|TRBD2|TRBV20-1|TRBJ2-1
CSARDPTGGHNEQFF
TGCAGTGCTAGAGATCCAACGGGGGGACACAATGAGCAGTTCTTC
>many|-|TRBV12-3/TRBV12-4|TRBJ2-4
CASSSEGIIQYF
TGTGCCAGCAGTTCAGAGGGGATCATTCAGTACTTC
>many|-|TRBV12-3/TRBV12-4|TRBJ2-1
CASSFGDPEVQFF
TGTGCCAGCAGTTTCGGGGACCCAGAAGTGCAGTTCTTC
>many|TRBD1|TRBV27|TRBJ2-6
CASSPRTGLSGANVLTF
TGTGCCAGCAGTCCTCGGACAGGGCTCTCTGGGGCCAACGTCCTGACTTTC
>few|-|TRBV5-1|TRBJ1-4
CASSPGVGGTTNEKLFF
TGCGCCAGCAGCCCCGGTGTAGGGGGGACGACTAATGAAAAACTGTTTTTT
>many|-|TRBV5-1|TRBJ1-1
CASSLMARSNTEAFF
TGCGCCAGCAGCTTAATGGCAAGATCGAACACTGAAGCTTTCTTT
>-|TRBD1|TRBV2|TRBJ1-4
CATNRQGVSNEKLFF
TGTGCCACGAACCGACAGGGGGTATCTAATGAAAAACTGTTTTTT
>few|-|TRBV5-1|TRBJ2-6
CASRGQAGANVLTF
TGCGCCAGCAGGGGGCAGGCTGGGGCCAACGTCCTGACTTTC
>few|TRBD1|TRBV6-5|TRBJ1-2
CASSYSRDSYGYTF
TGTGCCAGCAGTTACTCGAGGGACAGCTATGGCTACACCTTC
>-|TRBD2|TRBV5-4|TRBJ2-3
CASSRGLAGADTQYF
TGTGCCAGCAGCCGAGGACTCGCGGGAGCAGATACGCAGTATTTT
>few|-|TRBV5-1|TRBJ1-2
CASSVERGGYTF
TGCGCCAGCAGCGTTGAAAGGGGTGGCTACACCTTC
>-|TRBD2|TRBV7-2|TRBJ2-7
CASSLDASGGAVYYEQYF
TGTGCCAGCAGCTTAGATGCTAGCGGGGGGGCCGTCTACTACGAGCAGTACTTC
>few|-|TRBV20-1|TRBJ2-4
CSTGGAIGEIAKNIQYF
TGCAGTACCGGGGGCGCGATCGGGGAGATCGCCAAAAACATTCAGTACTTC
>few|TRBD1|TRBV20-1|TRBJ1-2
CSARGDRAGYGYTF
TGCAGTGCTAGAGGGGACAGGGCGGGCTATGGCTACACCTTC
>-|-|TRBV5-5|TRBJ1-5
CASSLAGGNQPRHF
TGTGCCAGCAGCCTCGCCGGGGGGAATCAGCCCCGGCATTTT
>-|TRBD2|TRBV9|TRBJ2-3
CASSAGYSGAHGGITQYF
TGTGCCAGCAGCGCGGGATACAGCGGTGCACACGGGGGGATTACGCAGTATTTT
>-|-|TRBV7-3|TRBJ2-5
CASSCGGRGKTQYF
TGTGCCAGCAGCTGCGGTGGGCGCGGGAAGACCCAGTACTTC
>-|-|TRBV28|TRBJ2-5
CASSTPPGTQYF
TGTGCCAGCAGTACACCTCCGGGAACCCAGTACTTC
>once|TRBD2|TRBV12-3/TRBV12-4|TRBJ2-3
CASSPTSVGTDTEYF
TGTGCCAGCAGTCCGACTAGCGTCGGCACAGATACGGAGTATTTT
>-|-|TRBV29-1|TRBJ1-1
CSVEGRQEKTEAFF
TGCAGCGTTGAAGGCCGACAAGAGAAGACTGAAGCTTTCTTT
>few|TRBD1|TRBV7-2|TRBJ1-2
CASSARTGPGYTF
TGTGCCAGCAGCGCTCGGACAGGGCCCGGCTACACCTTC
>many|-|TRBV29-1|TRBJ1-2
CSVEVRGDGYTF
TGCAGCGTTGAAGTGAGGGGCGATGGCTACACCTTC